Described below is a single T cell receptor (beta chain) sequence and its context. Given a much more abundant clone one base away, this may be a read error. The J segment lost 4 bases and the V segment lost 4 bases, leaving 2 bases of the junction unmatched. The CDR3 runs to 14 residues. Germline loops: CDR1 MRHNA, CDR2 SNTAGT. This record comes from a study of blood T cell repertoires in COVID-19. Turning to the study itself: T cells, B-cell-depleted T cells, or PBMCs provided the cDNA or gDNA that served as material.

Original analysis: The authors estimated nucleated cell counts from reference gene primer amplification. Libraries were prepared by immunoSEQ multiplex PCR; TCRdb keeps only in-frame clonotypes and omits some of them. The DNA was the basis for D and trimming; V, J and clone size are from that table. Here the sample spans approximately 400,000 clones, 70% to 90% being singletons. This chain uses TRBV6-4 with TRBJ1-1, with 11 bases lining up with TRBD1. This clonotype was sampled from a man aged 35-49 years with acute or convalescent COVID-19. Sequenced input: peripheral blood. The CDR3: CASSVGTGGTEAFF. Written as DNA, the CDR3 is TGTGCCAGCAGTGTCGGGACAGGGGGCACTGAAGCTTTCTTT.